These 5 T cell receptor beta chains came from one sample sequenced in a study of somatic mutations in cytotoxic T cells in rheumatoid arthritis. The repertoire was sequenced with immunoSEQ multiplex PCR; TCRdb's copy has only in-frame clones and lacks some. The sample lists about 20,000 clones; around 83% were seen once. The sample was CD8+ T cells sorted from blood. These TCRs come from a woman in her fifties or sixties in good health.

The chain carries TRBV4-3 and TRBJ2-1; weak D call: TRBD2 (6 bases). Germline V gene data show CDR1 as LGHNA and CDR2 as YSLEER. V gave up 3 bases and J gave up 0 bases, with 15 bases separating them. This CDR3 is built from 17 residues. CDR3 amino acids: CASSQDLSGSSYNEQFF. The CDR3 DNA is TGCGCCAGCAGCCAGGACCTTAGCGGAAGCTCCTACAATGAGCAGTTCTTC.

The chain combines TRBV4-3 with TRBJ1-2; TRBD1 is a possible D gene (5 bases). From germline, CDR1 is LGHNA and CDR2 YSLEER. V was shortened by 0 bases and J by 2 bases, with 13 bases between the two germline ends. The CDR3 sequence is 16 residues long. CDR3: CASSQDYGDRNYGYTF. CDR3 nucleotide sequence: TGCGCCAGCAGCCAAGATTACGGGGACCGAAACTATGGCTACACCTTC.

The chain is built from TRBV4-1 and TRBJ2-5; TRBD2 matches 11 bases. Germline CDR1 MGHRA, CDR2 YSYEKL. The CDR3 sequence is 15 residues long. Trimming removed 4 bases from V and 4 bases from J; junction bases left unmatched: 5. CDR3: CASSLSGGASETQYF. The CDR3 DNA reads TGCGCCAGCAGCCTTAGCGGGGGGGCCTCAGAGACCCAGTACTTC.

The rearrangement uses TRBV5-6 and TRBJ1-3; a possible D gene is TRBD1 (5 bases). With 4 bases removed from V and 7 bases from J, the gap between germline ends came to 21 bases. Germline V gives CDR1 SGHDT, CDR2 YYEEEE. This CDR3 contains 16 residues. CDR3 DNA sequence: TGTGCCAGCAGCCCCTTCGTGAGGGGAGATCTGAACACCATATATTTT. It is translated as CASSPFVRGDLNTIYF.

J is TRBJ1-5 and V is TRBV28, with a weak D call TRBD1 (6 bases). The length of the CDR3 is 15 residues. V was trimmed by 7 bases and J by 8 bases, leaving 21 bases between them. Germline V gene sequence: CDR1 MDHEN, CDR2 SYDVKM. In DNA form, the CDR3 reads TGTGCCAGCACCGAGATCTCCGGGACATCGGAGCCCCAGCATTTT. It encodes CASTEISGTSEPQHF. Drawing the rest from reference TRBV28 and TRBJ1-5, the complete variable domain is DVKVTQSSRYLVKRTGEKVFLECVQDMDHENMFWYRQDPGLGLRLIYFSYDVKMKEKGDIPEGYSVSREKKERFSLILESASTNQTSMYLCASTEISGTSEPQHFGDGTRLSIL.